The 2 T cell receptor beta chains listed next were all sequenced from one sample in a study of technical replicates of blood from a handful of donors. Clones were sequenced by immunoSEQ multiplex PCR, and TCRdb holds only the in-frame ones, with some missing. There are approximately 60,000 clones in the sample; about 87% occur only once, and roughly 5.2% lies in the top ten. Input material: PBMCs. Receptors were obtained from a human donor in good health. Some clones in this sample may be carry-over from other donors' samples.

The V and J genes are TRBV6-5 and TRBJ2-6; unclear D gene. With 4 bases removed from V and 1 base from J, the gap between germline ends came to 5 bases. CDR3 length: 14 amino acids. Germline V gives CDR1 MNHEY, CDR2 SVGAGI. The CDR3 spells CASSSMSGANVLTF. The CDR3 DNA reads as TGTGCCAGCAGTTCTATGTCTGGGGCCAACGTCCTGACTTTC.

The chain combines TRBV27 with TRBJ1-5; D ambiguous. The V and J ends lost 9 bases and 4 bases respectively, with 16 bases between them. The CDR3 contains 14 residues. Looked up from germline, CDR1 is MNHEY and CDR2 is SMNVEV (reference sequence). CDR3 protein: CARQTFGINQPQHF. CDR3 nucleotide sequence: TGTGCCAGACAGACGTTCGGGATAAATCAGCCCCAGCATTTT.